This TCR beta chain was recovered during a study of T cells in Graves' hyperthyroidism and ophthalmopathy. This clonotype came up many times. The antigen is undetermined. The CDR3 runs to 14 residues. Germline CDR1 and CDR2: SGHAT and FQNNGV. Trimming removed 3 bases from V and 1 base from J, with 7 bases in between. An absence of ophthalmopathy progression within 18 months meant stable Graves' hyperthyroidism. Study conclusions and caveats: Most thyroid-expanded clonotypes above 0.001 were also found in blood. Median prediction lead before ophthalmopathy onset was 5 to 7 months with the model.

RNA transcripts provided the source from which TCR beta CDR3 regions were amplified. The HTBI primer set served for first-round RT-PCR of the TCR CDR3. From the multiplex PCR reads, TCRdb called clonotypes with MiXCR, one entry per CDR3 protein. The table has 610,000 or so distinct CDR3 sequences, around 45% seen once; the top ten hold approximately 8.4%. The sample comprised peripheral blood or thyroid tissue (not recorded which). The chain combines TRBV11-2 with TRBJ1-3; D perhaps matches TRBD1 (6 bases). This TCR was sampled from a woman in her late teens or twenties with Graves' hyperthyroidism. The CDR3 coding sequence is TGTGCCAGCAGCTTTACAGGGTCTGGAAACACCATATATTTT. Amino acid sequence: CASSFTGSGNTIYF. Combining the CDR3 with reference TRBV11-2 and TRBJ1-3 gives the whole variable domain EAGVAQSPRYKIIEKRQSVAFWCNPISGHATLYWYQQILGQGPKLLIQFQNNGVVDDSQLPKDRFSAERLKGVDSTLKIQPAKLEDSAVYLCASSFTGSGNTIYFGEGSWLTVV.